The 30 T cell receptor beta chains below all came from one sample that was sequenced in a study of T cell clonality in common variable immunodeficiency. TCRdb keeps only in-frame clones here, not all; method: immunoSEQ multiplex PCR. There are about 42,000 clones in the sample, none observed a single time. The source material was peripheral blood mononuclear cells. The receptors were sampled from a person aged 18 to 75 in good health.

At least ten counts were recorded for this clone. Read sequence stops 3 residues before the CDR3 end, and the germline J gene provides the missing end. The chain joins TRBV6-1 to TRBJ2-2; TRBD1 matches at 7 bases. The CDR3 extends over 16 amino acids. Unmatched junction bases numbered 8, after V lost 2 bases and J lost 5 bases. Germline CDR1 and CDR2: MNHNS and SASEGT. CDR3 residues: CASSEFGRGITGELFF. Incomplete CDR3 DNA: TGTGCCAGCAGTGAATTTGGCAGGGGGATAACCGGGGAG.

This clone occurred many times. The read comes to an end 3 residues before the CDR3 does, leaving the germline J gene to fill in the end. The genes are TRBV29-1 and TRBJ2-1, with 9 bases aligning to TRBD1. V trimming: 7 bases; J trimming: 9 bases; junction bases outside the gene matches: 10. The CDR3 spans 13 residues. Germline-derived CDR1 and CDR2 are SQVTM and ANQGSEA. The CDR3 here is CSAKIGDRVEQFF. Incomplete CDR3 DNA: TGCAGCGCCAAAATCGGGGACAGGGTTGAG.

The sample holds many counts of this clone. The CDR3 sequence is CASSVTSGSNEQFF. The sequenced CDR3 bases are TGCGCCAGCAGTGTGACTAGCGGGAGTAATGAG. The genes are TRBV10-1 and TRBJ2-1; TRBD2 matches 12 bases. The read gets to within 3 residues of the CDR3 end, and the germline J gene fills in the rest. CDR3 length: 14 amino acids. Germline V lookup: CDR1 WNHNN, CDR2 SYGVQD (reference sequence). Germline trimming cut 4 bases from V and 7 bases from J; bases unmatched to any gene: 2.

There are many counts of this clone. The read terminates 3 residues ahead of where the CDR3 ends, so the germline J gene completes it. The chain has TRBV7-2 and TRBJ2-7, with D perhaps TRBD1 (6 bases). The ends were cut back, 1 base at V and 2 bases at J, with 12 bases in the middle. In germline, CDR1 is SGHTA, CDR2 FQGNSA. This CDR3 comprises 15 residues. The CDR3 here is CASSLVPQGTYEQYF. The sequenced CDR3 bases are TGTGCCAGCAGCTTAGTGCCCCAGGGGACCTACGAG.

At least ten counts were recorded for this clone. The CDR3 extends 3 residues past the end of the read, so its final part is completed from the germline J gene. The gene calls are TRBV7-2 and TRBJ1-2; a possible D gene is TRBD1 (6 bases). Looked up from germline, CDR1 is SGHTA and CDR2 is FQGNSA. V lost 4 bases and J lost 3, with 12 bases in between. The CDR3 is made up of 14 amino acids. The chain's CDR3 is CASSSRTEYYGYTF. The part of the CDR3 DNA that was read is TGTGCCAGCAGCTCCCGGACAGAATACTATGGC.

Many counts were recorded for this clone. The read terminates 3 residues ahead of where the CDR3 ends, so the germline J gene completes it. The chain is built from TRBV2 and TRBJ2-3; D unclear. CDR1 and CDR2 (germline): SNHLY, FYNNEI. The CDR3 is made up of 13 amino acids. Between the trimmed V and J ends, which lost 4 bases and 4 bases, there was a span of 9 bases. The sequenced part of the CDR3 DNA is TGTGCCAGCAGTGGGCTAGACTCAGATACG. It yields the protein CASSGLDSDT. Given in full, the CDR3 is CASSGLDSDTQYF.

As for this clone: The read finishes 3 residues shy of the CDR3 end, and the germline J gene is used to complete it. The chain employs TRBV20-1 and TRBJ2-1; 9 bases agree with TRBD1. In germline, CDR1 is DFQATT, CDR2 SNEGSKA (reference sequence). V gave up 0 bases and J gave up 1 base; unmatched junction bases: 4. This CDR3 spans 16 amino acids. The CDR3 bases that were read are TGCAGTGCTAGAGAGAACAGGGGGCTTTCCTACAATGAG. Amino acid sequence: CSARENRGLSYNE. The entire CDR3 sequence reads CSARENRGLSYNEQFF.

This clone was observed many times. The read terminates 3 residues ahead of where the CDR3 ends, so the germline J gene completes it. The J gene is TRBJ1-2, the V gene TRBV2; D might be TRBD1 (6 bases). This CDR3 has 13 amino acids. Germline V CDR1 and CDR2: SNHLY, FYNNEI. Trimming took 2 bases from V and 4 from J, leaving 8 bases between them. Here the CDR3 reads CASSETGSYGYTF. The sequenced part of the CDR3 DNA is TGTGCCAGCAGTGAAACAGGGAGCTATGGC.

Details on this clone: With the read ending 3 residues before the CDR3 end, the germline J gene is used to fill in that end. V usage is TRBV10-2 and J usage is TRBJ1-1; TRBD1 matches at 7 bases. Germline V lookup: CDR1 WSHSY, CDR2 SAAADI. The CDR3 has 14 residues. The CDR3 is CASSEKRTGLEAFF. The sequenced part of the CDR3 DNA is TGCGCCAGCAGTGAGAAACGGACAGGTTTAGAA.

This clone came up many times. The read ends 3 residues before the CDR3 terminus; that terminus is restored from the germline J gene. The V call is TRBV11-3, the J call TRBJ2-3; possibly TRBD2 for D (5 bases). V dropped 4 bases and J dropped 1 base, with 12 bases sitting between them. CDR3 length: 15 amino acids. The germline gives CDR1 SGHNT, CDR2 YENEEA. The CDR3 DNA, read in part, is TGTGCCAGCAGCTCAAGCATCGGGGGCACAGATACG. As protein: CASSSSIGGTDT. The full CDR3 protein is CASSSSIGGTDTQYF. The whole variable domain, remainder taken from reference TRBV11-3 and TRBJ2-3, is EAGVVQSPRYKIIEKKQPVAFWCNPISGHNTLYWYLQNLGQGPELLIRYENEEAVDDSQLPKDRFSAERLKGVDSTLKIQPAELGDSAVYLCASSSSIGGTDTQYFGPGTRLTVL.

This clone showed up many times. Read data end 3 residues before the CDR3 end; the end is taken from the germline J gene. The chain links TRBV20-1 to TRBJ2-5; tentative D call: TRBD2 (6 bases). CDR1 is DFQATT, CDR2 SNEGSKA, per germline (reference sequence). V was clipped by 0 bases and J by 1 base, with 9 bases between them. This CDR3 has 14 residues. CDR3 DNA (partial): TGCAGTGCTAGAGATCAGGGAGGCCAAGAGACC. It yields the protein CSARDQGGQET. The whole CDR3 is CSARDQGGQETQYF.

In this sample, this clone turned up many times. The read halts 3 residues ahead of the CDR3 end, with the missing end drawn from the germline J gene. V usage is TRBV5-6 and J usage is TRBJ2-2; D is possibly TRBD2 (5 bases). The CDR3 runs to 15 residues. Germline V gene data show CDR1 as SGHDT and CDR2 as YYEEEE. The CDR3 bases that were read are TGTGCCAGCAGCTCATCCGGGGTAACTAATGAAAAG. This codes for CASSSSGVTNEK. The entire CDR3 protein is CASSSSGVTNEKLFF.

This clone has ten or more counts. The CDR3 end lies 3 residues beyond the end of the read and is filled in from the germline J gene. V and J are TRBV7-3 and TRBJ1-3; 7 nucleotides match TRBD1. The trim removed 1 base at V and 0 bases at J, leaving 6 bases unmatched. Germline CDR1 is SGHTA and CDR2 is FQGTGA. This CDR3 contains 17 residues. CDR3 bases read: TGTGCCAGCAGCTTAAGGCGGGGACAGATCTCTGGAAACACC. Translated: CASSLRRGQISGNT. The entire CDR3 is CASSLRRGQISGNTIYF.

This clone appeared many times. The read comes to an end 3 residues before the CDR3 does, leaving the germline J gene to fill in the end. The rearrangement links TRBV6-1 to TRBJ1-2; TRBD1 agrees at 8 bases. This CDR3 spans 15 amino acids. V shed 4 bases and J 3 bases; nucleotides not matched to a gene: 7. CDR1 and CDR2 (germline): MNHNS, SASEGT. The sequenced part of the CDR3 DNA is TGTGCCAGCAGTGGGCCAGGACAGGGATACTATGGC. It encodes CASSGPGQGYYG. The entire CDR3 is CASSGPGQGYYGYTF.

This clone was counted many times. The CDR3 goes on 3 residues after the read ends, and that part is filled in from the germline J gene. The V and J genes are TRBV19 and TRBJ2-7; TRBD1 aligns across 10 bases. The V segment lost 9 bases and the J segment 6 bases; nucleotides outside the gene matches: 5. The CDR3 loop spans 12 amino acids. Germline CDR1 LNHDA, CDR2 SQIVND (reference sequence). The covered CDR3 bases are TGTGCCAGCGGGACAGGGGTTGGCGAG. The encoded protein is CASGTGVGE. The entire CDR3 protein reads CASGTGVGEQYF.

This clone was found many times. The read halts 3 residues ahead of the CDR3 end, with the missing end drawn from the germline J gene. The chain uses TRBV29-1 and TRBJ1-2; TRBD1 aligns across 8 bases. CDR1 is SQVTM, CDR2 ANQGSEA, per germline. This CDR3 contains 14 residues. Trimming at V came to 4 bases and at J to 7 bases, leaving 11 bases not matched to a gene. CDR3 DNA, as far as it was read: TGCAGCGTTGTCGAGGCAGGGGGCGCAGCTGGC. This translates into CSVVEAGGAAG. The full CDR3 is CSVVEAGGAAGYTF. The variable domain in full, completed from reference TRBV29-1 and TRBJ1-2, reads SAVISQKPSRDICQRGTSLTIQCQVDSQVTMMFWYRQQPGQSLTLIATANQGSEATYESGFVIDKFPISRPNLTFSTLTVSNMSPEDSSIYLCSVVEAGGAAGYTFGSGTRLTVV.

This clone was detected many times. The CDR3 end is not reached by the read, which stops 3 residues before it; the germline J gene fills it in. The chain is built from TRBV18 and TRBJ2-7; TRBD1 matches 8 bases. J gave up 5 bases and V 4 bases, and 10 bases lay outside the gene matches. Germline V gene sequence: CDR1 KGHSH, CDR2 LQKENI. This CDR3 has 15 amino acids. The CDR3 DNA, read in part, is TGTGCCAGCTCACTTCAGGGGGCCGGTACCCACGAG. Translating it yields CASSLQGAGTHE. The entire CDR3 is CASSLQGAGTHEQYF.

This clone was counted many times. The read comes to an end 3 residues before the CDR3 does, leaving the germline J gene to fill in the end. The rearrangement uses TRBV30 and TRBJ2-2, with TRBD2 identical over 9 bases. In germline, CDR1 is GTSNPN, CDR2 SVGIG (reference sequence). Trimming took 1 base from V and 5 from J; bases not matched to a gene: 2. The length of the CDR3 is 14 residues. CDR3 DNA, as far as it was read: TGTGCCTGGAGTGAGCTAGCGGGAACCGGGGAG. Its protein product is CAWSELAGTGE. The CDR3 in its entirety is CAWSELAGTGELFF.

This clone has at least ten counts. This clone may be a read error of a much larger clone one base away. The read gets to within 3 residues of the CDR3 end, and the germline J gene fills in the rest. The chain joins TRBV20-1 to TRBJ2-3, with D perhaps assigned TRBD1 or TRBD2 (6 bases each). The V gene's germline CDR1 is DFQATT and CDR2 SNEGSKA (reference sequence). This CDR3 is built from 15 residues. CDR3 DNA, as far as it was read: TGCAGTGCTATCCCCTTCAGGGGAGGAGATCAGCCG. Translated: CSAIPFRGGDQP. In full, the CDR3 reads CSAIPFRGGDQPQYF.

The table lists this clone with many counts. The sequence runs out 3 residues before the end of the CDR3; the remainder is reconstructed from the germline J gene. The rearrangement links TRBV18 to TRBJ2-4; D gene ambiguous. With 3 bases removed from V and 0 bases from J, the gap between germline ends came to 9 bases. This CDR3 contains 15 residues. Germline V gene sequence: CDR1 KGHSH, CDR2 LQKENI. CDR3 sequence: CASSPEQLAKNIQYF. CDR3 DNA, as far as it was read: TGTGCCAGCTCACCCGAACAGTTAGCCAAAAACATT.

At least ten counts were recorded for this clone. The CDR3 goes on 3 residues after the read ends, and that part is filled in from the germline J gene. This chain joins TRBV5-4 and TRBJ2-5, with D tentatively TRBD1 (5 bases). In germline, CDR1 is SGHNT, CDR2 YYREEE (reference sequence). V was pared by 4 bases and J by 3 bases, with 13 bases between. The CDR3 has 14 amino acids. Partial CDR3 DNA: TGTGCCAGCAGCCCCGAGCAGGGCAAAGAGACC. Protein product: CASSPEQGKET. The entire CDR3 is CASSPEQGKETQYF.

This clone was picked up many times. With the read ending 3 residues before the CDR3 end, the germline J gene is used to fill in that end. The chain couples TRBV5-4 to TRBJ2-2, with 8 bases fitting TRBD1. CDR3 length: 14 amino acids. Trimming at V came to 4 bases and at J to 9 bases, leaving 8 bases not matched to a gene. Germline CDR1 is SGHNT and CDR2 is YYREEE (reference sequence). Incomplete CDR3 DNA: TGTGCCAGCAGCGTAACACAGGGGGAGCGGGAG. This codes for CASSVTQGERE. The full CDR3 protein is CASSVTQGERELFF.

This clone was observed many times. The missing CDR3 end, 3 residues past where the read stops, is filled in from the germline J gene. V usage is TRBV20-1 and J usage is TRBJ2-7; D is possibly TRBD2 (5 bases). The CDR3 contains 14 residues. Trimming removed 1 base at V and 4 bases at J, with 14 bases between. Germline values: CDR1 DFQATT, CDR2 SNEGSKA (reference sequence). The CDR3 bases that were read are TGCAGTGCTAGAGCCCACCAACTAGGTTACGAG. Amino acid sequence: CSARAHQLGYE. Given in full, the CDR3 is CSARAHQLGYEQYF.

There are many counts of this clone. Read coverage stops 3 residues before the CDR3 terminus; the germline J gene supplies the remainder. The chain is built from TRBV12-3 or TRBV12-4 and TRBJ1-5; D not certain. The germline V and J ends were trimmed by 5 bases and 0 bases, with 14 bases remaining between them. The CDR3 consists of 16 residues. The CDR3 here is CASSATDLYSNQPQHF. The DNA read from the CDR3 is TGTGCCAGCAGTGCCACAGATCTTTATAGCAATCAGCCC.

The table lists this clone with many counts. The read falls 3 residues short of the CDR3 end, and the missing part is taken from the germline J gene. The rearrangement joins TRBV5-4 to TRBJ1-3, with D unresolved. The V and J ends lost 0 bases and 3 bases respectively, with 10 bases between them. This CDR3 is 15 amino acids long. The V gene's germline CDR1 is SGHNT and CDR2 YYREEE (reference sequence). The DNA read from the CDR3 is TGTGCCAGCAGCTTGGGAGAGTCCTATGGAAACACC. Translation: CASSLGESYGNT. The full CDR3 reads CASSLGESYGNTIYF.

This clone was observed many times. The CDR3 sequence is CASSSRITGLEAFF. CDR3 DNA (partial): TGTGCCAGCAGCTCACGGATTACAGGGCTTGAA. The V call is TRBV7-2, the J call TRBJ1-1; TRBD1 might be the D (6 bases). The CDR3 is cut off 3 residues early in the read; its end comes from the germline J gene. With 4 bases removed from V and 7 bases from J, the gap between germline ends came to 16 bases. Germline CDR1 SGHTA, CDR2 FQGNSA. This CDR3 comprises 14 residues.

This clone has at least ten counts. The missing CDR3 end, 3 residues past where the read stops, is filled in from the germline J gene. This chain joins TRBV7-2 and TRBJ1-2; 8 bases agree with TRBD1. Per germline, CDR1 SGHTA and CDR2 FQGNSA. The length of the CDR3 is 13 residues. J gave up 4 bases and V 7 bases, and 5 bases lay outside the gene matches. The DNA read from the CDR3 is TGTGCCAGCAACGACAGGGGAGGCTATGGC. Translation: CASNDRGGYG. The whole CDR3 region reads CASNDRGGYGYTF. The full variable domain, rest sourced from reference TRBV7-2 and TRBJ1-2, is GAGVSQSPSNKVTEKGKDVELRCDPISGHTALYWYRQSLGQGLEFLIYFQGNSAPDKSGLPSDRFSAERTGGSVSTLTIQRTQQEDSAVYLCASNDRGGYGYTFGSGTRLTVV.

This clone was counted at least ten times. The read terminates 3 residues before the CDR3 end, so the remaining end is supplied by the germline J gene. The J gene is TRBJ2-3, the V gene TRBV9; D is perhaps TRBD2 (5 bases). Germline assignment: CDR1 SGDLS and CDR2 YYNGEE. The CDR3 is 16 amino acids. V lost 4 bases and J lost 3, with 18 bases in between. The sequenced CDR3 bases are TGTGCCAGCAGCCCAGGAGTAGCGCTTTTGACAGATACG. It translates to CASSPGVALLTDT. The entire CDR3 protein reads CASSPGVALLTDTQYF.

Ten or more counts support this clone. Read data end 3 residues before the CDR3 end; the end is taken from the germline J gene. This chain links TRBV19 with TRBJ2-3; D is undetermined. This CDR3 is 13 amino acids long. Germline V gene sequence: CDR1 LNHDA, CDR2 SQIVND (reference sequence). V was cut by 5 bases and J by 4 bases, with 10 bases left in between. This chain's CDR3 is CASSFASADTQYF. Partial CDR3 DNA: TGTGCCAGTAGTTTCGCTTCGGCAGATACG.

There are many counts of this clone. The read ends 3 residues early relative to the CDR3; the germline J gene fills the gap. This chain links TRBV6-2 or TRBV6-3 with TRBJ1-1, with 7 nucleotides matching TRBD1. Germline loops: CDR1 MNHEY, CDR2 SVGEGT. J was trimmed by 4 bases and V by 10 bases; bases with no gene match: 9. CDR3 length: 13 amino acids. The CDR3: CATKSGGSTEAFF. The part of the CDR3 DNA that was read is TGTGCCACCAAGTCAGGGGGGAGCACTGAA.